These T cell receptor beta chains were read from a single sample in a study of OX40 agonist ivuxolimab in advanced cancers. Assay: immunoSEQ multiplex PCR; the TCRdb copy retains only in-frame clones and omits some. The profile covers fewer than 95,000 clones, with over 80% appearing a single time and about 7.2% taken by the ten largest. The specimen comprised CD4+ or CD8+ T cells sorted from blood, sampled in a trial of the OX40 agonist ivuxolimab. These receptors were collected from an adult with an advanced solid tumor such as melanoma, head and neck, liver or kidney cancer. Both conserved end residues are part of each CDR3. Each record gives: V gene, D gene, J gene, clone size, CDR3 DNA, CDR3 protein. The D gene is left open where the match is weak. The listing skips clone size in some rows; elsewhere it reads once, few, many or a size class.

>TRBV11-2|.|TRBJ1-2|few
TGTGCCAGCAGCTTTTCGGCAGGGATATATGGCTACACCTTC
CASSFSAGIYGYTF
>TRBV6-6|.|TRBJ1-4|.
TGTGCCAGCAGTTACTCGTTGAGGGATAAGGAAAAACTGTTTTTT
CASSYSLRDKEKLFF
>TRBV18|.|TRBJ1-1|once
TGTGCCAGCTCACCACCGGGTGGGGCTGAAGCTTTCTTT
CASSPPGGAEAFF
>TRBV9|TRBD2|TRBJ2-7|.
TGTGCCAGCAGCGCAGAGACTAGCGGTAAGCAGTACTTC
CASSAETSGKQYF
>TRBV2|.|TRBJ1-5|.
TGTGCCAGCTCTCGCTTTCCGGGGATCAATCAGCCCCAGCATTTT
CASSRFPGINQPQHF
>TRBV30|.|TRBJ1-1|.
TGTGCCTGGAGTGAACGCCCCAACACTGAAGCTTTCTTT
CAWSERPNTEAFF
>TRBV5-4|.|TRBJ2-1|.
TGTGCCAGCAGCTTACGTACGTACAATGAGCAGTTCTTC
CASSLRTYNEQFF
>TRBV29-1|.|TRBJ1-2|.
TGCAGCGTTGAAGAGGGGAAGCTTAATGGCTACACCTTC
CSVEEGKLNGYTF
>TRBV7-2|.|TRBJ1-2|.
TGTGCCAGCAGCTCGAAGGGAGCTAACTATGGCTACACCTTC
CASSSKGANYGYTF
>TRBV27|TRBD2|TRBJ2-1|.
TGTGCCAGCAGTCCCCTAGCGGGAGGTTTCAATGAGCAGTTCTTC
CASSPLAGGFNEQFF
>TRBV6-1|TRBD1|TRBJ1-5|.
TGTGCCAGCAGAGGGACAGGCAGCAATCAGCCCCAGCATTTT
CASRGTGSNQPQHF
>TRBV30|.|TRBJ2-1|.
TGTGGAAGCGATGAGCAGTTCTTC
CGSDEQFF
>TRBV6-6|TRBD2|TRBJ2-7|.
TGTGCCAGCAGTTACTCCCTAGCGGCCAGGACCGAGCAGTACTTC
CASSYSLAARTEQYF
>TRBV29-1|.|TRBJ1-1|.
TGCAGCGCAGCTTTACAGGGCTCGAACACTGAAGCTTTCTTT
CSAALQGSNTEAFF
>TRBV19|.|TRBJ1-4|once
TGTGCCAGTAGAAGAGCTTCCGATGAAAAACTGTTTTTT
CASRRASDEKLFF
>TRBV27|.|TRBJ2-3|.
TGTGCCAGCACCTCCAGCCCCTTCACAGATACGCAGTATTTT
CASTSSPFTDTQYF
>TRBV11-2|.|TRBJ2-1|.
TGTGCCAGCAGCTTAGTGGCAGGGGATTACTACAATGAGCAGTTCTTC
CASSLVAGDYYNEQFF
>TRBV19|TRBD1|TRBJ2-2|.
TGTGCCAGTAGTATGTGGGACAGTCCCGCCGGGGAGCTGTTTTTT
CASSMWDSPAGELFF
>TRBV19|TRBD1|TRBJ1-5|few
TGTGCCTCAGGGGGCACTAGCAATCAGCCCCAGCATTTT
CASGGTSNQPQHF
>TRBV7-9|.|TRBJ2-2|.
TGTGCCAGCAGCTCGACAGGCTGGAACACCGGGGAGCTGTTTTTT
CASSSTGWNTGELFF
>TRBV7-2|.|TRBJ2-5|.
TGTGCCAGCAGCTTAGCTCTCAGTAACGGGGAGACCCAGTACTTC
CASSLALSNGETQYF
>TRBV27|.|TRBJ2-7|.
TGTGCCAGCAGTTCGAAAGGGCAAGAGCAGTACTTC
CASSSKGQEQYF
>TRBV7-9|TRBD1|TRBJ2-3|.
TGTGCCAGCAGCCGGGACAGGGTCACAGATACGCAGTATTTT
CASSRDRVTDTQYF
>TRBV29-1|.|TRBJ1-2|.
TGCAGCGTTCCACAGGGTTATGGCTACACCTTC
CSVPQGYGYTF
>TRBV5-1|.|TRBJ2-7|.
TGCGCCAGCAGCTTGTGGGCGGGACAGTCCTACGAGCAGTACTTC
CASSLWAGQSYEQYF
>TRBV7-9|TRBD2|TRBJ2-5|once
TGTGCCAGCAGCTCCGGGACTAGCGGGATCAAGGGGGAGACCCAGTACTTC
CASSSGTSGIKGETQYF
>TRBV6-5|.|TRBJ2-5|few
TGTGCCAGCAGTGCCTCGTTCAGAGCTCAAGAGACCCAGTACTTC
CASSASFRAQETQYF
>TRBV28|.|TRBJ1-2|.
TGTGCCAGCAGTTCCGCCTTGGCAGCCCTGTATGGCTACACCTTC
CASSSALAALYGYTF
>TRBV7-9|.|TRBJ1-4|.
TGTGCCAGCAGCTTCGCAGGAACTAATGAAAAACTGTTTTTT
CASSFAGTNEKLFF
>TRBV5-1|.|TRBJ2-3|.
TGCGCCAGCAGCGCTCAAGACAGCGCGGATACGCAGTATTTT
CASSAQDSADTQYF
>TRBV5-1|.|TRBJ2-1|.
TGCGCCAGCAGCTTAGGGGGGGACAATGAGCAGTTCTTC
CASSLGGDNEQFF
>TRBV6-5|.|TRBJ2-7|.
TGTGCCAGCAGTTACTCGGGACTTGGCGGCTACGAGCAGTACTTC
CASSYSGLGGYEQYF
>TRBV29-1|.|TRBJ1-3|few
TGCAGCGTTGAAGAGGTCTCTGGAAACACCATATATTTT
CSVEEVSGNTIYF
>TRBV4-1|TRBD2|TRBJ2-1|.
TGCGCCAGCAGCCGAGGGACTAGCGGGAGTGATGAGCAGTTCTTC
CASSRGTSGSDEQFF
>TRBV6-5|TRBD2|TRBJ2-7|.
TGTGCCAGCAGTTGGACCTCACTAGCGGAGTACGAGCAGTACTTC
CASSWTSLAEYEQYF
>TRBV11-2|TRBD2|TRBJ2-1|.
TGTGCCAGCAGCTTAGATTATGGACTAGCGGGAGGGCTCCCCTACAATGAGCAGTTCTTC
CASSLDYGLAGGLPYNEQFF
>TRBV6-5|TRBD2|TRBJ2-1|.
TGTGCCAGCAGTATAGCGGGAGTGGTAACAGAGCAGTTCTTC
CASSIAGVVTEQFF
>TRBV6-1|.|TRBJ1-5|few
TGTGCCAGCAGTGGCCGGACAGTGGATCAGCCCCAGCATTTT
CASSGRTVDQPQHF
>TRBV23-1|.|TRBJ2-5|.
TGCGCCAGCAGTCCCGCTGGGGCGCAAGAGACCCAGTACTTC
CASSPAGAQETQYF
>TRBV21-1|.|TRBJ1-1|.
TGTGCCAGCAGCAAAGCGCGTCGGGGAGAGCACACTGAAGCTTTCTTT
CASSKARRGEHTEAFF
>TRBV11-2|.|TRBJ2-1|.
TGTGCCAGCAGCCCTAGTCCAGGATGGGGGGACAATGAGCAGTTCTTC
CASSPSPGWGDNEQFF
>TRBV5-6|.|TRBJ1-2|.
TGTGCCAGCAGCTTGTCATCTCGATCCTACACCTTC
CASSLSSRSYTF
>TRBV9|TRBD1|TRBJ1-2|.
TGTGCCAGCAGCGGAGGCGGGACAGGGGTCTATGGCTACACCTTC
CASSGGGTGVYGYTF
>TRBV27|.|TRBJ1-1|once
TGTGCCAGCAGTGACGGGGGGGGAGGCACTGAAGCTTTCTTT
CASSDGGGGTEAFF
>TRBV4-1|.|TRBJ2-1|few
TGCGCCAGCAGCACTTCGGGTAATATGTATGAGCAGTTCTTC
CASSTSGNMYEQFF
>TRBV6-6|.|TRBJ2-1|.
TGTGCCACAAGATTAGTCAATGAGCAGTTCTTC
CATRLVNEQFF
>TRBV5-6|TRBD2|TRBJ2-1|.
TGTGCCAGCAGCATTACTAGCGGGGCACCTTTATACAATGAGCAGTTCTTC
CASSITSGAPLYNEQFF
>TRBV28|TRBD2|TRBJ2-7|.
TGTGCCAGCAGTTTGCGGGAGGAGACCTACGAGCAGTACTTC
CASSLREETYEQYF
>TRBV27|TRBD2|TRBJ2-5|.
TGTGCCAGCAGCGCCGGGACTAGCGGGGCTCAAGAGACCCAGTACTTC
CASSAGTSGAQETQYF
>TRBV11-3|.|TRBJ2-7|.
TGTGCCAGCAGCCCTAGATCCTACGAGCAGTACTTC
CASSPRSYEQYF
>TRBV29-1|TRBD1|TRBJ1-2|few
TGCAGCGTTGAAGACTCAGGGGGAGGCTACACCTTC
CSVEDSGGGYTF